The T cell receptor beta chain under discussion was sequenced for a study of blood T cell repertoires in COVID-19. Study processing details: Scientists estimated how many nucleated cells there were by amplifying reference gene primers. Libraries were prepared by immunoSEQ multiplex PCR; TCRdb keeps only in-frame clonotypes and omits some of them. D and trimming come from the DNA, and the V and J calls and clone size come from that table. The data show 200,000 to 250,000 clones, more than 70% seen once. The germline V gene encodes CDR1 LNHDA and CDR2 SQIVND (reference sequence). This CDR3 is 14 amino acids long. V trimming: 4 bases; J trimming: 3 bases; junction bases outside the gene matches: 1.

This TCR was recovered from a woman aged 55-69 years with acute or convalescent COVID-19. The sequenced material came from peripheral blood. The V call is TRBV19, the J call TRBJ1-4; 8 nucleotides line up with TRBD1. CDR3 sequence (DNA): TGTGCCAGTAGTAGGACAGGGTCTAATGAAAAACTGTTTTTT. Translating it yields CASSRTGSNEKLFF.